Below, 20 T cell receptor beta chains from the same sample are listed, as sequenced in a study of Graves' ophthalmopathy and Graves' hyperthyroidism. Investigators amplified TCR beta CDR3 regions from RNA transcripts. After a first-round RT-PCR with HTBI primers, a second-round multiplex PCR was run. MiXCR, run by TCRdb on the multiplex PCR reads, gives a single entry per CDR3 protein. The profile covers 680,000 or so distinct CDR3 sequences, with 20% to 25% appearing a single time and more than 5.5% taken by the ten largest. The sample taken for sequencing was peripheral blood. The origin of the receptors is a woman under 30 with stable Graves' hyperthyroidism. Some clones in this sample may be carry-over from other donors' samples.

This chain uses TRBV10-3 with TRBJ2-7, with TRBD1 matching 10 bases. Germline CDR1 reads ENHRY; CDR2 reads SYGVKD. V lost 4 bases to trimming and J lost 0 bases; unmatched junction nucleotides: 3. CDR3 size: 15 residues. CDR3 amino acids: CAISGGQGDSYEQYF. In nucleotides, the CDR3 is TGTGCCATCAGTGGAGGACAGGGGGACTCCTACGAGCAGTACTTC.

This clonotype was seen ten or more times. The chain uses TRBV10-3 and TRBJ2-7, with D perhaps TRBD2 (6 bases). CDR1 is ENHRY, CDR2 SYGVKD, per germline. The V and J ends lost 0 bases and 1 base respectively, with 16 bases between them. This CDR3 comprises 17 residues. CDR3 coding DNA: TGTGCCATCAGTGAGTCGATAATGGGGGGTACGTCCTACGAGCAGTACTTC. It codes for CAISESIMGGTSYEQYF.

The genes are TRBV20-1 and TRBJ1-5, with D perhaps matching TRBD1 (5 bases). The germline V and J ends were trimmed by 6 bases and 4 bases, with 16 bases remaining between them. Germline loops: CDR1 DFQATT, CDR2 SNEGSKA (reference sequence). This CDR3 has 14 residues. DNA for the CDR3: TGCAGTGCCGTTGTACGGCGGGGGAATCAGCCCCAGCATTTT. This codes for CSAVVRRGNQPQHF.

This clonotype was seen many times. V gene TRBV12-3 or TRBV12-4 combines with J gene TRBJ1-2; weak D call: TRBD1 (5 bases). Trimming removed 2 bases at V and 8 bases at J, with 15 bases between. The CDR3 length is 14 residues. DNA for the CDR3: TGTGCCAGCAGTTTACGTCGTGGAAGGGACGGCTACACCTTC. The encoded protein is CASSLRRGRDGYTF.

The chain recombines TRBV3-1 with TRBJ1-1; tentative D call: TRBD1 (5 bases). Germline V gives CDR1 LGHDT, CDR2 YNNKEL (reference sequence). The ends were cut back, 1 base at V and 8 bases at J, with 11 bases in the middle. This CDR3 is built from 13 residues. The CDR3 reads CASSQGQFVEAFF. For the CDR3, the DNA is TGTGCCAGCAGCCAAGGACAGTTTGTGGAAGCTTTCTTT.

This clonotype was recorded at least ten times. J is TRBJ2-5 and V is TRBV29-1; 10 bases fit TRBD2. CDR1 is SQVTM and CDR2 is ANQGSEA in the germline V gene. V gave up 4 bases and J gave up 1 base; unmatched junction bases: 3. CDR3 length: 14 residues. Here the CDR3 reads CSVASGGPQETQYF. The CDR3 nucleotides are TGCAGCGTTGCTAGCGGGGGACCCCAAGAGACCCAGTACTTC.

A few counts support this clonotype. At one end, the junction sequence differs from germline, possibly due to a read error. V gene TRBV14 combines with J gene TRBJ2-2; TRBD2 is a possible D gene (6 bases). Germline V CDR1 and CDR2: SGHDN, FVKESK. This CDR3 spans 17 amino acids. The CDR3 spells CASSQDRGGFDTEELFF. CDR3 coding DNA: TGTGCCAGCAGCCAAGATAGAGGAGGGTTCGACACCGAGGAGCTGTTTTTT. The full variable domain, rest sourced from reference TRBV14 and TRBJ2-2, is EAGVTQFPSHSVIEKGQTVTLRCDPISGHDNLYWYRRVMGKEIKFLLHFVKESKQDESGMPNNRFLAERTGGTYSTLKVQPAELEDSGVYFCASSQDRGGFDTEELFFGEGSRLTVL.

This chain connects TRBV13 to TRBJ1-1; perhaps TRBD1 as D (5 bases). The CDR3 is made up of 14 amino acids. V was cut by 6 bases and J by 3 bases, with 14 bases left in between. Germline CDR1 PRHDT, CDR2 FYEKMQ (reference sequence). CDR3 nucleotide sequence: TGTGCCAGCAGACTCCCGGGAGGGGACACTGAAGCTTTCTTT. Translation gives CASRLPGGDTEAFF.

This clonotype was seen many times. The chain joins TRBV7-9 to TRBJ1-5; the D is unclear. Germline V CDR1 and CDR2: SEHNR, FQNEAQ (reference sequence). The CDR3 length is 12 residues. V dropped 4 bases and J dropped 6 bases, with 7 bases sitting between them. The CDR3 coding sequence is TGTGCCAGCAGCTCAGATAGTCAGCCCCAGCATTTT. Protein product: CASSSDSQPQHF.

V is TRBV28 and J is TRBJ2-7; 9 bases are shared with TRBD2. Losses at the gene ends were 11 bases for V and 2 bases for J; bases not matched to a gene: 7. CDR1 is MDHEN and CDR2 is SYDVKM in the germline V gene. The CDR3 totals 13 residues. CDR3 amino acids: CAAGLAGTYEQYF. CDR3 DNA sequence: TGTGCCGCAGGGCTAGCGGGGACCTACGAGCAGTACTTC.

This clonotype was recorded at least ten times. The chain combines TRBV13 with TRBJ2-7; D is possibly TRBD2 (6 bases). Germline CDR1 and CDR2: PRHDT and FYEKMQ (reference sequence). Trimming shortened V by 9 bases and J by 2 bases, and 23 bases separated the two germline ends. The CDR3 consists of 16 residues. CDR3 bases: TGTGCCAGTACAACCGAGGCGGGGAGAGGCACCTACGAGCAGTACTTC. This sequence encodes CASTTEAGRGTYEQYF.

This clonotype was detected a few times. The chain combines TRBV4-1 with TRBJ2-7, with D perhaps TRBD1 (5 bases). The CDR3 covers 15 residues. From germline, CDR1 is MGHRA and CDR2 YSYEKL. With 4 bases removed from V and 0 bases from J, the gap between germline ends came to 13 bases. The CDR3 loop is CASSRDSSLSYEQYF. The CDR3 nucleotides are TGCGCCAGCAGCCGCGACAGTTCTCTCTCCTACGAGCAGTACTTC.

This clonotype showed up many times. The chain combines TRBV6-2 or TRBV6-3 with TRBJ2-5; D is undetermined. The CDR3 runs to 13 residues. Germline V gene lookup returns CDR1 MNHEY and CDR2 SVGEGT. V dropped 6 bases and J dropped 5 bases, with 13 bases sitting between them. CDR3 coding DNA: TGTGCCAGCAGGGGCGCGTCCTGGGAGACCCAGTACTTC. Its translation: CASRGASWETQYF.

At least ten counts were recorded for this clonotype. The rearrangement uses TRBV14 and TRBJ1-1, with a tentative D call TRBD1 (5 bases). V was clipped by 8 bases and J by 5 bases, with 9 bases between them. CDR3 length: 11 amino acids. Germline values: CDR1 SGHDN, CDR2 FVKESK. As DNA, the CDR3 is TGTGCCAGCGGCTGGGGGACTGAAGCTTTCTTT. It codes for CASGWGTEAFF.

The chain uses TRBV6-2 or TRBV6-3 and TRBJ1-5; 8 bases agree with TRBD1. The V gene's germline CDR1 is MNHEY and CDR2 SVGEGT. V lost 2 bases, J lost 6 bases, and 12 bases stayed unmatched. This CDR3 has 17 amino acids. The CDR3 here is CASSYDTGTGHFQPQHF. DNA of the CDR3: TGTGCCAGCAGTTACGACACGGGGACAGGCCATTTTCAGCCCCAGCATTTT.

This clonotype was recorded at least ten times. The chain joins TRBV6-5 to TRBJ1-5; TRBD1 might be the D (6 bases). The germline gives CDR1 MNHEY, CDR2 SVGAGI. This CDR3 has 16 residues. Trimming took 0 bases from V and 5 from J, leaving 14 bases between them. Here the CDR3 reads CASSYSRGRGDQPQHF. The CDR3 bases are TGTGCCAGCAGTTACTCGAGGGGGAGAGGAGATCAGCCCCAGCATTTT.

This clonotype was counted at least ten times. The J gene is TRBJ1-1, the V gene TRBV11-1; 7 bases fit TRBD1. The germline gives CDR1 SGHAT, CDR2 FQDESV (reference sequence). V shed 1 base and J 1 base; nucleotides not matched to a gene: 6. The CDR3 is made up of 16 amino acids. The CDR3 DNA sequence: TGTGCCAGCAGCTTAGTAGGGGGCCGGAGGAACACTGAAGCTTTCTTT. Translation: CASSLVGGRRNTEAFF.

This clonotype was observed a handful of times. The chain has TRBV5-1 and TRBJ2-2, with D hard to call. Trimming pared 0 bases from V and 6 bases from J, leaving 6 bases between. The germline gives CDR1 SGHRS, CDR2 YFSETQ. The CDR3 has 13 amino acids. CDR3 amino acids: CASSLVVSGELFF. The CDR3, as DNA: TGCGCCAGCAGCTTGGTCGTCTCCGGGGAGCTGTTTTTT.

V usage is TRBV15 and J usage is TRBJ1-2; 9 positions match TRBD1. The V segment lost 5 bases and the J segment 4 bases; nucleotides outside the gene matches: 8. The germline gives CDR1 LNHNV, CDR2 YYDKDF (reference sequence). The CDR3 sequence is 15 residues long. The CDR3 loop is CATSPDRGGTYGYTF. In DNA, the CDR3 is TGTGCCACCAGCCCAGACAGGGGGGGGACCTATGGCTACACCTTC.

This clonotype has a count of ten or more. V usage is TRBV10-3 and J usage is TRBJ1-1; D remains unclear. Germline lookup yields CDR1 ENHRY and CDR2 SYGVKD. The CDR3 loop spans 14 amino acids. The V end was cut by 0 bases, the J end by 2 bases, with 7 bases between. In DNA form, the CDR3 reads TGTGCCATCAGTGAGTCCCCCGTTAACACTGAAGCTTTCTTT. Its translation: CAISESPVNTEAFF.